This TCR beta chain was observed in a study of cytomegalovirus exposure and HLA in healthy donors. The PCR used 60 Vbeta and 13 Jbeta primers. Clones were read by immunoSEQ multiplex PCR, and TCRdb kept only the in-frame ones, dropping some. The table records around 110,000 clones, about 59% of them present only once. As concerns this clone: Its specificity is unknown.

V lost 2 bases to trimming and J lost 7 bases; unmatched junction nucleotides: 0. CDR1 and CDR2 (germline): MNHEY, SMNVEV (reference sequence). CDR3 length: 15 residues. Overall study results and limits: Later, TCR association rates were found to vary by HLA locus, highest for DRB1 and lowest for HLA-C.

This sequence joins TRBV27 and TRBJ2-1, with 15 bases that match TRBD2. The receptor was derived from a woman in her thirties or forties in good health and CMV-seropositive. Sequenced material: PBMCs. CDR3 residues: CASSLGTSGRNEQFF. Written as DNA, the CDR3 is TGTGCCAGCAGTTTAGGGACTAGCGGGAGGAATGAGCAGTTCTTC.